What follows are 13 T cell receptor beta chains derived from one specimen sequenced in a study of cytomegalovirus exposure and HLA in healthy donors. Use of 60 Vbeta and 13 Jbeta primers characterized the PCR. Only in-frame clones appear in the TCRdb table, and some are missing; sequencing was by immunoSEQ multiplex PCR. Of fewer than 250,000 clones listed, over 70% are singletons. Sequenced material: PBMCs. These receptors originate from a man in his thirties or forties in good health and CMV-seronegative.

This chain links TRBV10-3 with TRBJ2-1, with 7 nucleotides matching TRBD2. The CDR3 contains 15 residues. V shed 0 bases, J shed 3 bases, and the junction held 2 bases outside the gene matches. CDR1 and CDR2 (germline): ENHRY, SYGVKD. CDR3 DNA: TGTGCCATCAGTGAGTCCAGGGAGGGCTACAATGAGCAGTTCTTC. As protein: CAISESREGYNEQFF.

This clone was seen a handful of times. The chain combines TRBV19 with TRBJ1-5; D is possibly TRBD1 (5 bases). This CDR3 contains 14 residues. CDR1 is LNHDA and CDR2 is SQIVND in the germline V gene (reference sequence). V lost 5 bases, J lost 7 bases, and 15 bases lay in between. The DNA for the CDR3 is TGTGCCAGTAGTTCACAGGCGTCTGGACAGCCCCAGCATTTT. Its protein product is CASSSQASGQPQHF.

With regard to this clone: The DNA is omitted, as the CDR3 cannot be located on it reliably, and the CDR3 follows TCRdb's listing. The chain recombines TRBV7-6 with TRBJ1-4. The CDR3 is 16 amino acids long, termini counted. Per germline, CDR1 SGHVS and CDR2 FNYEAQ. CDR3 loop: CASSLFASGNNEKLSF.

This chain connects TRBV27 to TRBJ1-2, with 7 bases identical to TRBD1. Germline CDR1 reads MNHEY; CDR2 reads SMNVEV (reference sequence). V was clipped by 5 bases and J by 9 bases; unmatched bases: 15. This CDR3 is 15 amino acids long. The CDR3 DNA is TGTGCCAGCAGTCCCAGAGGGACAGTCGCCAATCGCTACACCTTC. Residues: CASSPRGTVANRYTF.

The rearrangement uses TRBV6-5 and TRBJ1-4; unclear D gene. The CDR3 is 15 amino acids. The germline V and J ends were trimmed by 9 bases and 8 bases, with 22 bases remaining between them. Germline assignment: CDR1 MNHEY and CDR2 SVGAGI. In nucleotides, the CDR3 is TGTGCCAGTAGGAGTACTATTACGCAGCCCGAAAAACTGTTTTTT. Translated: CASRSTITQPEKLFF.

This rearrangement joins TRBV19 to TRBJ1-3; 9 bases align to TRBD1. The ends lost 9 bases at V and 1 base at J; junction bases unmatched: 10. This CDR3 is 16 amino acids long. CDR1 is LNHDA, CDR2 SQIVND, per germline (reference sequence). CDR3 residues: CASDTGTGYSGNTIYF. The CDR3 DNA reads TGTGCCAGCGACACAGGGACAGGGTATTCTGGAAACACCATATATTTT.

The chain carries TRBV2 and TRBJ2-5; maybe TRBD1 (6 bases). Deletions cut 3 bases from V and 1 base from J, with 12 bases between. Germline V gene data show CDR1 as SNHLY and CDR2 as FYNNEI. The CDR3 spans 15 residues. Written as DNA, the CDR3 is TGTGCCAGCAGTGACAGGGGTGTAGTCCAAGAGACCCAGTACTTC. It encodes CASSDRGVVQETQYF.

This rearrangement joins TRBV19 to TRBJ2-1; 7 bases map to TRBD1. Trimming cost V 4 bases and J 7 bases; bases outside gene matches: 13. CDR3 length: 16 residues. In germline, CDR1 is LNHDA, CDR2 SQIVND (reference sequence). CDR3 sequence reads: CASSNSRRGNLNEQFF. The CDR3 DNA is TGTGCCAGTAGTAACTCTCGCAGGGGGAATCTTAATGAGCAGTTCTTC.

In DNA, the CDR3 is TGTGCCACCAGCAGCAGGACAGGGCAGTTCTTC. Encoded protein: CATSSRTGQFF. The chain has TRBV15 and TRBJ2-1; 7 bases are shared with TRBD1. V lost 3 bases to trimming and J lost 12 bases; unmatched junction nucleotides: 2. This CDR3 comprises 11 residues. Per germline, CDR1 LNHNV and CDR2 YYDKDF (reference sequence).

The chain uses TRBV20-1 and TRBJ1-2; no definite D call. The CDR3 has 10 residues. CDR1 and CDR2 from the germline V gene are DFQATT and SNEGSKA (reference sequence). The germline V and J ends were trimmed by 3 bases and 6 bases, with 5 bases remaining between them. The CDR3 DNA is TGCAGTGCTAGTAGCCATGGCTACACCTTC. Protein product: CSASSHGYTF.

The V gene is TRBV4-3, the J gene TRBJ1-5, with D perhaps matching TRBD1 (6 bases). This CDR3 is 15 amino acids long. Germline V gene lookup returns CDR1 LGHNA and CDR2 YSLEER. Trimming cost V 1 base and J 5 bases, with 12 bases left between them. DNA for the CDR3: TGCGCCAGCAGCCAAGCAATCGGGGGGCATCAGCCCCAGCATTTT. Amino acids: CASSQAIGGHQPQHF.

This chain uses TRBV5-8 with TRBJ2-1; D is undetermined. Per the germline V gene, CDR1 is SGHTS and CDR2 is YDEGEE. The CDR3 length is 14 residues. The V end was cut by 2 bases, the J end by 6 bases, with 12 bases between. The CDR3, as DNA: TGTGCCAGCAGCTTTTCACCACACACCAATGAGCAGTTCTTC. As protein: CASSFSPHTNEQFF.

CDR3 protein: CASSLADSGTQYF. The CDR3 nucleotides read TGCGCCAGCAGCTTGGCGGACTCCGGGACCCAGTACTTC. This rearrangement joins TRBV5-1 to TRBJ2-5; a possible D gene is TRBD2 (5 bases). The V end was cut by 0 bases, the J end by 7 bases, with 10 bases between. This CDR3 comprises 13 residues. Per the germline V gene, CDR1 is SGHRS and CDR2 is YFSETQ. The full variable domain, its missing parts supplied by reference TRBV5-1 and TRBJ2-5, is KAGVTQTPRYLIKTRGQQVTLSCSPISGHRSVSWYQQTPGQGLQFLFEYFSETQRNKGNFPGRFSGRQFSNSRSEMNVSTLELGDSALYLCASSLADSGTQYFGPGTRLLVL.